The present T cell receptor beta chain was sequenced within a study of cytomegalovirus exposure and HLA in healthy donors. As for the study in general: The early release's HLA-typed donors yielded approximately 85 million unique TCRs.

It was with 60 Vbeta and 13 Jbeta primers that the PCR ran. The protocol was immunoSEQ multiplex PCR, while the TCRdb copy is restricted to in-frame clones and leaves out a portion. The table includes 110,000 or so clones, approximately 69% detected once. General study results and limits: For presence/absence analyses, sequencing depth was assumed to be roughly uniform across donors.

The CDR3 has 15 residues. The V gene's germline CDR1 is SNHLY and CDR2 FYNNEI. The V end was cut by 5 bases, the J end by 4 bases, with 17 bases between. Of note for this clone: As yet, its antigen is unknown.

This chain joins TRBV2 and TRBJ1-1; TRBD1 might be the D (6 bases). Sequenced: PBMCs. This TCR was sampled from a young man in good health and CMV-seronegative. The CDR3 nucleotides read TGTGCCAGCAGTAGTGAGTTGATAGGGGGCACTGAAGCTTTCTTT. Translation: CASSSELIGGTEAFF.